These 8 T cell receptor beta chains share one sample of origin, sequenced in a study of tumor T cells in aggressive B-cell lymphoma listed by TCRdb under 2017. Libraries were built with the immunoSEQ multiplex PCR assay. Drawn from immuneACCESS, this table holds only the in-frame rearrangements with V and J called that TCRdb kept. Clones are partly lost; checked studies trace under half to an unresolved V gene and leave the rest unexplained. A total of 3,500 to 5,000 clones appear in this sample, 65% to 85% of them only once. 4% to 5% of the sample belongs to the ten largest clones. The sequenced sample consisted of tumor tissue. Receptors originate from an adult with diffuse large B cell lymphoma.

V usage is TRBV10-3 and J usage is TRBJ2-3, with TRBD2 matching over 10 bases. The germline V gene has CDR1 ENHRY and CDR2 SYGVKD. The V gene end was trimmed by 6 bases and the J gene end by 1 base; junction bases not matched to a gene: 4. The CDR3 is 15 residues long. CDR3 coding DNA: TGTGCCATCAGGGGGGGGACTAGCGGCACAGATACGCAGTATTTT. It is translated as CAIRGGTSGTDTQYF.

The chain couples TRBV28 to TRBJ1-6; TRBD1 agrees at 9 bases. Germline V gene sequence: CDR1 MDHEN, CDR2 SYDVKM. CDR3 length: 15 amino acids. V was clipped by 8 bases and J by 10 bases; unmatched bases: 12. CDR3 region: CASSILQGAVSPLHF. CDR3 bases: TGTGCCAGCTCGATCCTACAGGGGGCTGTGTCACCCCTCCACTTT.

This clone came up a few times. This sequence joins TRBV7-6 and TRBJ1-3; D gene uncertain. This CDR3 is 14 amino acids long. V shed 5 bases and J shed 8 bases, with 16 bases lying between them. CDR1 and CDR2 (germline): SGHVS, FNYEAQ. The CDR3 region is CASSHSGWIDTIYF. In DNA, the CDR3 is TGTGCCAGCAGCCACAGCGGGTGGATAGACACCATATATTTT.

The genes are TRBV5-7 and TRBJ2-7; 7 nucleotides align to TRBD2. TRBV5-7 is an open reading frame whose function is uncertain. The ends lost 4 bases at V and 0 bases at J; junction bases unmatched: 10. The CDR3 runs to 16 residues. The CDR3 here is CASSGESGTVSYEQYF. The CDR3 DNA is TGTGCCAGCAGCGGAGAAAGCGGGACCGTCTCCTACGAGCAGTACTTC.

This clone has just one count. The CDR3 loop is CASSQVSAGANTQYF. DNA for the CDR3: TGCGCCAGCAGCCAAGTGTCAGCGGGAGCAAATACGCAGTATTTT. The chain carries TRBV4-1 and TRBJ2-3, with TRBD2 identical over 8 bases. Trimming removed 1 base from V and 7 bases from J; junction bases left unmatched: 7. The germline V gene has CDR1 MGHRA and CDR2 YSYEKL. There are 15 residues in the CDR3.

The CDR3 coding sequence is TGCGCCAGCAGCGTAAGGACAGGCTCCTATGGCTACACCTTC. As protein: CASSVRTGSYGYTF. The gene calls are TRBV5-1 and TRBJ1-2; 7 nucleotides align to TRBD1. The CDR3 has 14 amino acids. The germline V gene has CDR1 SGHRS and CDR2 YFSETQ. J was trimmed by 4 bases and V by 4 bases; bases with no gene match: 7.

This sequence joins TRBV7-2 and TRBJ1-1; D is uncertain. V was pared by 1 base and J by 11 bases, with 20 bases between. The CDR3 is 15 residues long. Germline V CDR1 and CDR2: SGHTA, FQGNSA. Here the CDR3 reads CASSLEVSIRGGAFF. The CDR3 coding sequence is TGTGCCAGCAGCTTAGAAGTATCCATACGAGGTGGGGCTTTCTTT.

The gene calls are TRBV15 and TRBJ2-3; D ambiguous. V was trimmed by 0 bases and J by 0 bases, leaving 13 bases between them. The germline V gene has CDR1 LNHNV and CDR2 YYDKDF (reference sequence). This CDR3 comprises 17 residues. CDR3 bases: TGTGCCACCAGCAGAGAGGCTGCACAATCTAGCACAGATACGCAGTATTTT. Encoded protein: CATSREAAQSSTDTQYF.